The TCR beta chain described here comes from a study of vaccination effects on CD4 cells after COVID-19. The CDR3 length is 14 residues. The germline CDR1 and CDR2 sequences are MGHRA and YSYEKL. Deletions cut 6 bases from V and 4 bases from J, with 14 bases between. This clone showed up just a few times. The antigen is undetermined. Repertoires were generated with immunoSEQ multiplex PCR, while TCRdb's copy carries only in-frame clones and drops some. The sample contains some 52,000 clones, 75% to 80% of which appear only once. Peptide-pool stimulation followed by sequencing identified expanded antigen-specific CD4+ clonotypes in the ViraFEST assay. CD4+ T cell isolation took place after about nine days of culture. All vaccine recipients tested negative for nucleocapsid antibodies and had never contracted SARS-CoV-2 infection. On both days 3 and 7, half of the culture medium was replaced with IL-2 medium.

The sequencing used CD4+ T cells from PBMCs cultured with HCoV-OC43 spike peptides, collected before COVID-19 vaccination. Subset indicated: HCoV-OC43 spike overlapping peptide pool stimulation. This chain links TRBV4-1 with TRBJ2-3; D gene ambiguous. The receptor was derived from a human donor who received a COVID-19 vaccine. The CDR3 sequence is CASREPESADTQYF. For the CDR3, the DNA is TGCGCCAGCAGGGAGCCCGAGAGCGCAGATACGCAGTATTTT.